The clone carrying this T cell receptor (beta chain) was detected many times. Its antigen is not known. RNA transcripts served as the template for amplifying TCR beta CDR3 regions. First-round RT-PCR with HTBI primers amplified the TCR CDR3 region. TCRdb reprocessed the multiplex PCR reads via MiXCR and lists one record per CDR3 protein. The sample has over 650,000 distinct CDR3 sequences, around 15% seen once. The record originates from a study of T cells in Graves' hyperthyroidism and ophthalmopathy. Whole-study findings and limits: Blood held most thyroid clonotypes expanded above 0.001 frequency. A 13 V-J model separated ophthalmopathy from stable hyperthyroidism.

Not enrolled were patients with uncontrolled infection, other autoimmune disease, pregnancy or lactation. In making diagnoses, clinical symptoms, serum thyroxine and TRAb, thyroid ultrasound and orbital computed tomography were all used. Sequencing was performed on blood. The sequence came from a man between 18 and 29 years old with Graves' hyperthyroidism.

CDR3 region: CASSEVAAPGTEAFF. The CDR3 DNA is TGTGCCAGCAGTGAAGTGGCTGCTCCAGGCACTGAAGCTTTCTTT. V and J are TRBV2 and TRBJ1-1, with no clear D. This CDR3 is built from 15 residues. The germline V gene encodes CDR1 SNHLY and CDR2 FYNNEI. Trimming removed 1 base from V and 4 bases from J, with 13 bases in between. Drawing the rest from reference TRBV2 and TRBJ1-1, the complete variable domain is EPEVTQTPSHQVTQMGQEVILRCVPISNHLYFYWYRQILGQKVEFLVSFYNNEISEKSEIFDDQFSVERPDGSNFTLKIRSTKLEDSAMYFCASSEVAAPGTEAFFGQGTRLTVV.